Listed here are 12 T cell receptor beta chains from one sample, sequenced in a study of graft-versus-host responses after intestinal transplantation. The antigens these receptors bind are not known. TCRdb's copy holds only in-frame clones and misses some; the assay was immunoSEQ multiplex PCR. This table has about 39,000 clones, more than 90% appearing once. The material sequenced was unstimulated CD8+ T cells sorted from spleen or lymph node cells, taken before transplant. These receptor sequences come from a human donor who was the organ donor for an intestinal transplant.

The chain joins TRBV7-6 to TRBJ1-1; D not resolved. Germline CDR1 and CDR2: SGHVS and FNYEAQ. Deletions cut 1 base from V and 4 bases from J, with 10 bases between. CDR3 size: 14 residues. The DNA for the CDR3 is TGTGCCAGCAGCTTAGATTCTCGGGGCACTGAAGCTTTCTTT. Translation gives CASSLDSRGTEAFF.

In its sample, this clone was seen a few times. The V call is TRBV4-1, the J call TRBJ2-7, with D perhaps TRBD1 (5 bases). The V end lost 1 base, the J end lost 5 bases, and 15 bases lay between the germline ends. There are 15 residues in the CDR3. Germline values: CDR1 MGHRA, CDR2 YSYEKL. The CDR3: CASSQGPGGAHEQYF. CDR3 in DNA: TGCGCCAGCAGCCAAGGGCCCGGTGGGGCCCACGAGCAGTACTTC.

This chain connects TRBV6-5 to TRBJ1-5; D gene uncertain. This CDR3 region has 14 residues. Per germline, CDR1 MNHEY and CDR2 SVGAGI. V was cut by 8 bases and J by 4 bases, with 15 bases left in between. CDR3 region: CASSPGYLNQPQHF. CDR3 in DNA: TGTGCCAGCTCCCCCGGCTACCTAAATCAGCCCCAGCATTTT.

The chain uses TRBV7-2 and TRBJ2-5, with D possibly matching TRBD1 (5 bases). CDR3 length: 14 residues. V gave up 4 bases and J gave up 4 bases, with 13 bases separating them. In germline, CDR1 is SGHTA, CDR2 FQGNSA. CDR3 loop: CASSSGQGGETQYF. In DNA form, the CDR3 reads TGTGCCAGCAGCTCTGGACAAGGCGGAGAGACCCAGTACTTC.

This clone was seen just once. The chain uses TRBV13 and TRBJ2-7, with TRBD2 matching over 10 bases. CDR1 and CDR2 from the germline V gene are PRHDT and FYEKMQ (reference sequence). This CDR3 has 15 residues. The ends lost 2 bases at V and 5 bases at J; junction bases unmatched: 6. The CDR3 bases are TGTGCCAGCAGCTTAAGCGGGGGGGCCTACCACGAGCAGTACTTC. Protein product: CASSLSGGAYHEQYF.

The chain couples TRBV2 to TRBJ1-1; weak D call: TRBD1 (6 bases). V lost 7 bases, J lost 1 base, and 7 bases lay in between. CDR3 size: 12 residues. Germline V lookup: CDR1 SNHLY, CDR2 FYNNEI. The CDR3 is CASTGANTEAFF. Here the CDR3 DNA reads TGTGCCAGCACAGGGGCGAACACTGAAGCTTTCTTT.

This clone appeared once. The chain is built from TRBV25-1 and TRBJ1-2; D uncertain. CDR1 is MGHDK, CDR2 SYGVNS, per germline. Trimming took off 3 bases at V and 2 bases at J, with 7 bases between the two ends. This CDR3 has 13 residues. This CDR3 reads CASSEGLNYGYTF. CDR3 sequence (DNA): TGTGCCAGCAGTGAGGGATTGAACTATGGCTACACCTTC.

Only one count was recorded for this clone. For the CDR3, the DNA is TGTGCCAGCAGTGATTCGTCGAACACTGAAGCTTTCTTT. Protein product: CASSDSSNTEAFF. V gene TRBV2 combines with J gene TRBJ1-1; D gene ambiguous. V lost 3 bases to trimming and J lost 1 base, with 6 bases between them. Germline CDR1 and CDR2: SNHLY and FYNNEI. This CDR3 has 13 residues.

This clone turned up a few times. This chain connects TRBV2 to TRBJ2-1; TRBD2 aligns across 11 bases. CDR3 size: 16 residues. Germline V gives CDR1 SNHLY, CDR2 FYNNEI. The trim removed 1 base at V and 7 bases at J, leaving 6 bases unmatched. CDR3 DNA: TGTGCCAGCAGTGAAGTCGCGACTAGCGGGGAGAATGAGCAGTTCTTC. This sequence encodes CASSEVATSGENEQFF. The whole variable domain, remainder taken from reference TRBV2 and TRBJ2-1, is EPEVTQTPSHQVTQMGQEVILRCVPISNHLYFYWYRQILGQKVEFLVSFYNNEISEKSEIFDDQFSVERPDGSNFTLKIRSTKLEDSAMYFCASSEVATSGENEQFFGPGTRLTVL.

The chain carries TRBV28 and TRBJ2-7, with D perhaps given as TRBD1 or TRBD2 (6 bases each). Trimming took off 3 bases at V and 2 bases at J, with 11 bases between the two ends. Germline CDR1 and CDR2: MDHEN and SYDVKM. This CDR3 region has 14 residues. The CDR3 DNA reads as TGTGCCAGCAGTTTCCCGGGGGCGGCCTACGAGCAGTACTTC. It is translated as CASSFPGAAYEQYF.

The rearrangement links TRBV12-5 to TRBJ1-2; 7 positions match TRBD1. V trimming: 6 bases; J trimming: 8 bases; junction bases outside the gene matches: 3. Germline CDR1 reads LGHNT; CDR2 reads FRNRAP. The length of the CDR3 is 11 residues. CDR3 protein: CASGQGDGYTF. In DNA form, the CDR3 reads TGTGCTAGTGGGCAGGGGGACGGCTACACCTTC.

The chain has TRBV19 and TRBJ2-7; tentatively, D is TRBD1 (6 bases). Germline V gene sequence: CDR1 LNHDA, CDR2 SQIVND (reference sequence). The CDR3 has 13 residues. The V end lost 3 bases, the J end lost 2 bases, and 8 bases lay between the germline ends. The CDR3 here is CASSMGATYEQYF. The DNA of the CDR3 is TGTGCCAGTAGTATGGGGGCGACCTACGAGCAGTACTTC.